This record looks at one T cell receptor (beta chain) sequence and its context. Its matching antigen is unknown. This sample is part of a study of shared clonotypes between healthy human individuals. Trimming removed 4 bases from V and 5 bases from J; junction bases left unmatched: 6. This CDR3 region has 15 residues. Germline CDR1 reads KGHSH; CDR2 reads LQKENI. Each PCR replicate from the sorted subsets contained 150 to 250 ng DNA, which is tens of thousands of T cell genomes. Assay used: immunoSEQ multiplex PCR; TCRdb lists only in-frame clones, some missing. The table has approximately 1.9 million clones, over 85% seen once. The naive CD8 fraction comprised CD45RO-negative cells positively selected for CCR7 and excluded terminally differentiated effector memory CD45RA+ cells. Study observations and caveats: Clonotype sharing among donors was expected to depend on sequencing depth.

The sequence was collected from a man aged 18-30 years in good health. Some clones in this sample may be carry-over from other donors' samples. Sequenced: naive CD8+ T cells from PBMCs. J is TRBJ2-5 and V is TRBV18, with 11 bases matching TRBD2. In DNA, the CDR3 is TGTGCCAGCTCACTGGGACTAGCGGCCCGGGAGACCCAGTACTTC. Its translation is CASSLGLAARETQYF. The complete variable domain, with remaining parts taken from reference TRBV18 and TRBJ2-5, reads NAGVMQNPRHLVRRRGQEARLRCSPMKGHSHVYWYRQLPEEGLKFMVYLQKENIIDESGMPKERFSAEFPKEGPSILRIQQVVRGDSAAYFCASSLGLAARETQYFGPGTRLLVL.